Each of the 14 T cell receptor beta chains below was sequenced from the same sample in a study of regulatory T cells in long-lasting Graves disease. Time point denoted: newly diagnosed GD, antithyroid drugs for less than 3 months. PBMC RNA served as the TCR library source. Through Arm-PCR of CDR3 regions and iRepertoire HTBI primers, TCR beta libraries were built. TCRdb recomputed calls from the multiplex PCR reads with MiXCR, one row per CDR3 protein. The data hold about 430,000 distinct CDR3 sequences, with 15% observed a single time. The sample also formed part of further work on T cells in Graves' hyperthyroidism and ophthalmopathy.

The specimen comprised peripheral blood mononuclear cells (PBMCs), sampled at new diagnosis, from a patient treated with antithyroid drugs. The receptors shown here come from a middle-aged woman with Graves disease.

The J gene is TRBJ2-5, the V gene TRBV9; D tentatively reads TRBD1 or TRBD2 (5 bases each). This CDR3 contains 15 residues. In germline, CDR1 is SGDLS, CDR2 YYNGEE. The ends were cut back, 4 bases at V and 5 bases at J, with 18 bases in the middle. CDR3 sequence reads: CASSPRDPMGETQYF. In DNA form, the CDR3 reads TGTGCCAGCAGCCCTCGGGACCCCATGGGGGAGACCCAGTACTTC.

This clonotype was recorded at least ten times. V gene TRBV27 combines with J gene TRBJ2-1, with 12 positions matching TRBD2. This CDR3 contains 17 residues. CDR1 and CDR2 from the germline V gene are MNHEY and SMNVEV (reference sequence). V gave up 2 bases and J gave up 9 bases; unmatched junction bases: 11. In DNA, the CDR3 is TGTGCCAGCAGTTTACAGCGACTGACTAGCGGGAGCCGTGAGCAGTTCTTC. Encoded protein: CASSLQRLTSGSREQFF.

Worth noting for this clonotype: Likely a read error: the CDR3 ends without its conserved phenylalanine or tryptophan. V and J are TRBV3-1 and TRBJ1-1, with 10 positions matching TRBD1. The CDR3 has 17 amino acids. V lost 4 bases and J lost 1; bases outside the gene matches: 9. Germline CDR1 and CDR2: LGHDT and YNNKEL (reference sequence). The CDR3 DNA follows: TGTGCCAGCAGCCCGCGCGGGACAGGGGAGCGGAACACTGAAGCTTTCCTT. Its protein product is CASSPRGTGERNTEAFL.

This clonotype was seen many times. This rearrangement joins TRBV6-1 to TRBJ2-3; 7 nucleotides line up with TRBD1. V was clipped by 7 bases and J by 7 bases; unmatched bases: 5. The CDR3 consists of 12 residues. Germline CDR1 is MNHNS and CDR2 is SASEGT. CDR3 sequence (DNA): TGTGCCAGCATGGAGACAGGGAATACGCAGTATTTT. This encodes CASMETGNTQYF.

This clonotype was counted ten times or more. The chain couples TRBV28 to TRBJ2-3, with D uncertain. Trimming pared 2 bases from V and 1 base from J, leaving 7 bases between. The CDR3 is 14 residues long. Germline V lookup: CDR1 MDHEN, CDR2 SYDVKM. The CDR3 nucleotides read TGTGCCAGCAGTTTAGCCCGGCGCACAGATACGCAGTATTTT. Amino acid sequence: CASSLARRTDTQYF.

This chain links TRBV6-9 with TRBJ1-1; D gene uncertain. CDR3 length: 13 residues. The V gene's germline CDR1 is MNHGY and CDR2 SVAAGI. Trimming stripped 3 bases from V and 2 bases from J, with 7 bases between. The DNA of the CDR3 is TGTGCCAGCAGTTACCCGTCTAACACTGAAGCTTTCTTT. It encodes CASSYPSNTEAFF.

This clonotype was seen many times. The chain couples TRBV11-3 to TRBJ2-3; no clear D. Looked up from germline, CDR1 is SGHNT and CDR2 is YENEEA. The CDR3 has 13 residues. V was trimmed by 4 bases and J by 5 bases, leaving 10 bases between them. The CDR3 DNA reads as TGTGCCAGCAGCTCGACGAACCAAGATACGCAGTATTTT. Translation: CASSSTNQDTQYF.

This clonotype was observed at least ten times. The chain employs TRBV28 and TRBJ2-7; 12 nucleotides agree with TRBD2. Looked up from germline, CDR1 is MDHEN and CDR2 is SYDVKM. The CDR3 is 14 amino acids. V dropped 7 bases and J dropped 7; count of bases not matched to a gene: 8. The DNA of the CDR3 is TGTGCCAGCATGGAACTAGCGGGAGGTCGGGAGCAGTACTTC. Its translation is CASMELAGGREQYF.

This clonotype came up many times. V and J are TRBV20-1 and TRBJ2-1; perhaps D is TRBD1 or TRBD2 (6 bases each). From germline, CDR1 is DFQATT and CDR2 SNEGSKA (reference sequence). The CDR3 is 16 residues long. V lost 1 base, J lost 2 bases, and 15 bases lay in between. CDR3 protein: CSARGTDGGPYNEQFF. The CDR3 nucleotides read TGCAGTGCTAGAGGAACGGACGGGGGCCCCTACAATGAGCAGTTCTTC.

In its sample, this clonotype was seen many times. This rearrangement joins TRBV6-1 to TRBJ1-1; TRBD1 aligns across 7 bases. Per germline, CDR1 MNHNS and CDR2 SASEGT. The CDR3 loop spans 13 amino acids. V shed 6 bases, J shed 4 bases, and the junction held 5 bases outside the gene matches. The CDR3 spells CASSGTVATEAFF. CDR3 coding DNA: TGTGCCAGCAGCGGGACAGTAGCCACTGAAGCTTTCTTT.

This chain's CDR3 is CASSSWTSGGYEQYF. CDR3 sequence (DNA): TGTGCCAGCAGTTCCTGGACTAGCGGCGGTTACGAGCAGTACTTC. The rearrangement joins TRBV28 to TRBJ2-7; 10 bases are a match to TRBD2. The CDR3 totals 15 residues. Germline CDR1 is MDHEN and CDR2 is SYDVKM. The J segment lost 4 bases and the V segment lost 4 bases, leaving 7 bases of the junction unmatched.

This clonotype was seen many times. This CDR3 reads CASTPRGQGANTGELFF. Written as DNA, the CDR3 is TGTGCCAGCACTCCCCGGGGACAGGGGGCTAACACCGGGGAGCTGTTTTTT. The chain carries TRBV28 and TRBJ2-2; 12 bases are a match to TRBD1. Per germline, CDR1 MDHEN and CDR2 SYDVKM. The CDR3 spans 17 residues. The trim removed 7 bases at V and 2 bases at J, leaving 8 bases unmatched. The whole variable domain, filled in from reference TRBV28 and TRBJ2-2, reads DVKVTQSSRYLVKRTGEKVFLECVQDMDHENMFWYRQDPGLGLRLIYFSYDVKMKEKGDIPEGYSVSREKKERFSLILESASTNQTSMYLCASTPRGQGANTGELFFGEGSRLTVL.

V and J are TRBV3-1 and TRBJ2-2; D ambiguous. V lost 2 bases to trimming and J lost 8 bases, with 6 bases between them. There are 12 residues in the CDR3. Germline loops: CDR1 LGHDT, CDR2 YNNKEL (reference sequence). CDR3 in DNA: TGTGCCAGCAGCCAACATACGGGGGAGCTGTTTTTT. Translating gives CASSQHTGELFF.

This clonotype was counted only a few times. This chain uses TRBV24-1 with TRBJ2-1; maybe TRBD2 (6 bases). CDR3 length equals 16 residues. Trimming shortened V by 4 bases and J by 0 bases, and 12 bases separated the two germline ends. Germline CDR1 and CDR2: KGHDR and SFDVKD. CDR3 in DNA: TGTGCCACCAGTGACCTTAGCGGAAGCTCCTACAATGAGCAGTTCTTC. Translating it yields CATSDLSGSSYNEQFF.